This T cell receptor (beta chain) was documented in a study of blood T cell repertoires in COVID-19. Study as a whole: Sources were T cells, B-cell-depleted T cells, or PBMCs; the material itself was cDNA or gDNA.

The age range of participants was 18 to 89 years, with residence in more than 20 US areas. In the 2 weeks before study entry, exposed participants met a COVID-19 case, which was PCR-confirmed or clinician-diagnosed. Germline V gene sequence: CDR1 MGHRA, CDR2 YSYEKL. This CDR3 has 15 residues. The ends lost 3 bases at V and 6 bases at J; junction bases unmatched: 8. Assay: immunoSEQ multiplex PCR; the TCRdb copy retains only in-frame clones and omits some. The data hold 350,000 to 500,000 clones, with approximately 90% observed a single time. The chain carries TRBV4-1 and TRBJ1-5, with TRBD1 identical over 7 bases. The clonotype originates from a woman aged 18-29 years who had been exposed to COVID-19. The sequenced sample consisted of PBMCs or T cells enriched from blood (not recorded which). The CDR3 is CASSHVQGSGQPQHF. Written as DNA, the CDR3 is TGCGCCAGCAGCCACGTACAGGGGAGTGGTCAGCCCCAGCATTTT.